The 24 T cell receptor beta chains below were found in one sample sequenced in a study of PD-1 blockade in classical Hodgkin lymphoma. Repertoires were generated with immunoSEQ multiplex PCR, while TCRdb's copy carries only in-frame clones and drops some. The table lists some 25,000 clones, about 72% of them singletons. Time point indicated: cycle 4 day 1 (C4D1), after 6 weeks of nivolumab. All trial patients relapsed after autologous stem cell transplantation. Sample: peripheral blood mononuclear cells (PBMCs), taken before the fourth cycle of nivolumab. These receptors originate from a human donor with classical Hodgkin lymphoma.

This chain uses TRBV11-3 with TRBJ1-1; 7 bases line up with TRBD1. Germline V gives CDR1 SGHNT, CDR2 YENEEA. The CDR3 contains 12 residues. The trim removed 5 bases at V and 7 bases at J, leaving 4 bases unmatched. CDR3 nucleotide sequence: TGTGCCAGCAGCAAAGGGGACAGTGAAGCTTTCTTT. Amino acids: CASSKGDSEAFF.

V is TRBV7-9 and J is TRBJ1-1; D not resolved. V was pared by 0 bases and J by 1 base, with 9 bases between. The CDR3 sequence is 15 residues long. Germline V lookup: CDR1 SEHNR, CDR2 FQNEAQ (reference sequence). The CDR3 DNA follows: TGTGCCAGCAGCTTAGCCCTGGCCGGGAACACTGAAGCTTTCTTT. Translating it yields CASSLALAGNTEAFF.

The rearrangement links TRBV28 to TRBJ1-5, with D possibly matching TRBD1 (5 bases). The CDR3 is 15 residues long. Germline V gene data show CDR1 as MDHEN and CDR2 as SYDVKM. Trimming removed 2 bases from V and 2 bases from J, with 10 bases in between. In DNA form, the CDR3 reads TGTGCCAGCAGTTTAGCAGGGTCGGGCAATCAGCCCCAGCATTTT. Protein sequence: CASSLAGSGNQPQHF.

The chain links TRBV4-3 to TRBJ1-5, with a possible D match to TRBD1 (5 bases). Trimming took 0 bases from V and 6 from J, leaving 15 bases between them. This CDR3 is built from 16 residues. Looked up from germline, CDR1 is LGHNA and CDR2 is YSLEER. CDR3 DNA: TGCGCCAGCAGCCAAGAACCCAGTGGGGGTGGTCAGCCCCAGCATTTT. Protein: CASSQEPSGGGQPQHF.

The genes are TRBV10-2 and TRBJ2-3; tentative D call: TRBD1 (5 bases). The CDR3 is made up of 16 amino acids. Trimming took 10 bases from V and 1 from J, leaving 21 bases between them. Germline V gene data show CDR1 as WSHSY and CDR2 as SAAADI. The CDR3 bases are TGCGCCACCATTCCGCCGACAGACCCACGCACAGATACGCAGTATTTT. It translates to CATIPPTDPRTDTQYF.

This clone was recorded only once. The rearrangement joins TRBV10-2 to TRBJ2-3; no firm D call. CDR3 size: 11 residues. V dropped 3 bases and J dropped 7 bases, with 5 bases sitting between them. In germline, CDR1 is WSHSY, CDR2 SAAADI. The CDR3 protein is CASSETHTQYF. The CDR3 DNA is TGCGCCAGCAGTGAAACCCATACGCAGTATTTT.

The chain is built from TRBV4-2 and TRBJ2-2; a possible D gene is TRBD1 (5 bases). Germline V lookup: CDR1 LGHNA, CDR2 YNFKEQ. Trimming took off 5 bases at V and 7 bases at J, with 17 bases between the two ends. The CDR3 is 15 residues long. The CDR3 sequence: CASSSMAQGLGELFF. DNA of the CDR3: TGTGCCAGCAGCTCAATGGCGCAGGGCCTCGGGGAGCTGTTTTTT.

The chain has TRBV11-2 and TRBJ1-2, with 8 bases fitting TRBD1. The CDR3 runs to 12 residues. V was clipped by 9 bases and J by 7 bases; unmatched bases: 7. Germline V gene lookup returns CDR1 SGHAT and CDR2 FQNNGV. The CDR3 DNA reads as TGTGCCAGTCAGGGGGCTGGGGTTGGCTACACCTTC. Protein product: CASQGAGVGYTF. Full variable domain (remainder filled in from reference TRBV11-2 and TRBJ1-2): EAGVAQSPRYKIIEKRQSVAFWCNPISGHATLYWYQQILGQGPKLLIQFQNNGVVDDSQLPKDRFSAERLKGVDSTLKIQPAKLEDSAVYLCASQGAGVGYTFGSGTRLTVV.

This clone was observed a few times. V and J are TRBV2 and TRBJ2-3; 10 bases line up with TRBD2. With V trimmed by 4 bases and J by 5 bases, 6 bases remained unmatched. Germline-derived CDR1 and CDR2 are SNHLY and FYNNEI. The CDR3 is made up of 15 amino acids. The CDR3 nucleotides read TGTGCCAGCAGTGTTAGCGGGGGGAATATAGATACGCAGTATTTT. Encoded protein: CASSVSGGNIDTQYF.

J is TRBJ2-7 and V is TRBV11-1, with TRBD1 matching 7 bases. The CDR3 length is 15 residues. Germline CDR1 reads SGHAT; CDR2 reads FQDESV (reference sequence). With V trimmed by 4 bases and J by 5 bases, 11 bases remained unmatched. This CDR3 is CASSSVGSGGHEQYF. The CDR3 coding sequence is TGTGCCAGCAGCTCCGTTGGGTCAGGGGGACACGAGCAGTACTTC.

This chain links TRBV9 with TRBJ2-1; 8 nucleotides line up with TRBD2. The CDR3 has 15 residues. In germline, CDR1 is SGDLS, CDR2 YYNGEE. Unmatched junction bases numbered 6, after V lost 0 bases and J lost 7 bases. CDR3 nucleotides: TGTGCCAGCAGCGTAGCGGGGGGGGCCGAGAATGAGCAGTTCTTC. Its translation: CASSVAGGAENEQFF.

The CDR3 DNA reads TGTGCCAGCAGCTTATTGGGCAACTATGGCTACACCTTC. Translating it yields CASSLLGNYGYTF. V usage is TRBV7-9 and J usage is TRBJ1-2; D is unclear. Trimming removed 2 bases at V and 2 bases at J, with 6 bases between. CDR3 length: 13 amino acids. Germline CDR1 and CDR2: SEHNR and FQNEAQ (reference sequence).

This chain links TRBV7-3 with TRBJ2-3; D may correspond to TRBD1 or TRBD2 (6 bases each). The ends were cut back, 2 bases at V and 6 bases at J, with 15 bases in the middle. The CDR3 has 15 residues. Germline V gene data show CDR1 as SGHTA and CDR2 as FQGTGA. In nucleotides, the CDR3 is TGTGCCAGCAGCTTAGGGGGGCACCCAGGCGATACGCAGTATTTT. Encoded protein: CASSLGGHPGDTQYF.

This clone was counted between two and nine times. CDR3: CASSMRRTNEKLFF. In nucleotides, the CDR3 is TGTGCCAGTAGTATGCGCAGGACTAATGAAAAACTGTTTTTT. The chain is built from TRBV19 and TRBJ1-4; D gene unclear. V dropped 3 bases and J dropped 2 bases, with 7 bases sitting between them. From germline, CDR1 is LNHDA and CDR2 SQIVND (reference sequence). The CDR3 covers 14 residues.

This chain links TRBV6-5 with TRBJ1-2; D is undetermined. The CDR3 spans 11 residues. Germline CDR1 reads MNHEY; CDR2 reads SVGAGI. Trimming removed 8 bases from V and 4 bases from J, with 8 bases in between. The CDR3 DNA reads TGTGCCAGCGGGCAGATCTATGGCTACACCTTC. Protein: CASGQIYGYTF.

This chain uses TRBV6-1 with TRBJ2-5; 10 bases agree with TRBD1. The germline V gene has CDR1 MNHNS and CDR2 SASEGT. This CDR3 spans 15 amino acids. J was trimmed by 5 bases and V by 6 bases; bases with no gene match: 9. CDR3: CASRMGQGSGETQYF. DNA of the CDR3: TGTGCCAGCAGAATGGGACAGGGGAGTGGGGAGACCCAGTACTTC.

The chain combines TRBV10-2 with TRBJ2-7, with TRBD2 as a possible D gene (5 bases). CDR1 and CDR2 (germline): WSHSY, SAAADI. The V and J ends lost 6 bases and 3 bases respectively, with 12 bases between them. The CDR3 runs 13 residues. The chain's CDR3 is CASRDAAGYEQYV. The CDR3 DNA reads TGCGCCAGCAGGGACGCTGCGGGCTACGAGCAGTACGTC.

The chain has TRBV6-5 and TRBJ2-7; D not certain. V lost 3 bases and J lost 4, with 10 bases in between. This CDR3 comprises 13 residues. CDR1 is MNHEY and CDR2 is SVGAGI in the germline V gene. The CDR3 DNA reads TGTGCCAGCAGTTATGACAAGGGTTACGAGCAGTACTTC. Translating gives CASSYDKGYEQYF.

The rearrangement uses TRBV28 and TRBJ2-7; D unclear. The CDR3 covers 14 residues. CDR1 and CDR2 from the germline V gene are MDHEN and SYDVKM. The ends were cut back, 4 bases at V and 3 bases at J, with 13 bases in the middle. CDR3 residues: CASSSRGGGYEQYF. CDR3 nucleotides: TGTGCCAGCAGTTCCCGAGGCGGTGGCTACGAGCAGTACTTC.

The gene calls are TRBV28 and TRBJ1-2; the D is unclear. Germline CDR1 reads MDHEN; CDR2 reads SYDVKM. The CDR3 runs 16 residues. V dropped 7 bases and J dropped 2 bases, with 20 bases sitting between them. CDR3 sequence: CASTPFREGLNYGYTF. The DNA for the CDR3 is TGTGCCAGCACTCCTTTCCGCGAGGGTTTAAACTATGGCTACACCTTC.

This clone has only a few counts. The chain is built from TRBV19 and TRBJ2-5; no firm D call. The germline V gene encodes CDR1 LNHDA and CDR2 SQIVND (reference sequence). CDR3 length: 13 amino acids. V was pared by 3 bases and J by 1 base, with 6 bases between. CDR3 nucleotides: TGTGCCAGTAGTATGAAATTCCAAGAGACCCAGTACTTC. Its protein is CASSMKFQETQYF.

In its sample, this clone was seen a few times. Additional DNA sequences in this sample encode the identical CDR3. The rearrangement joins TRBV11-1 to TRBJ1-1; a weak D match, TRBD1 (5 bases). The CDR3 spans 14 residues. Trimming took 0 bases from V and 3 from J, leaving 8 bases between them. From germline, CDR1 is SGHAT and CDR2 FQDESV (reference sequence). CDR3 bases: TGTGCCAGCAGCTTAGCGGGGGGTCACACTGAAGCTTTCTTT. It codes for CASSLAGGHTEAFF.

This clone was recorded once. The V gene is TRBV5-6, the J gene TRBJ2-3; TRBD1 matches 8 bases. With 5 bases clipped from V and 5 bases from J, the junction kept 13 bases outside the gene matches. The CDR3 extends over 16 amino acids. Germline CDR1 is SGHDT and CDR2 is YYEEEE. The CDR3 DNA reads TGTGCCAGCAGACCGACAGGGGAAGGACATAAAGATACGCAGTATTTT. Its translation is CASRPTGEGHKDTQYF.

This rearrangement joins TRBV5-6 to TRBJ1-1, with TRBD1 as a possible D gene (6 bases). The V end was cut by 0 bases, the J end by 3 bases, with 12 bases between. The CDR3 runs 15 residues. Germline CDR1 is SGHDT and CDR2 is YYEEEE. CDR3 DNA sequence: TGTGCCAGCAGCTTGGGGGGGGCCATGGACACTGAAGCTTTCTTT. This translates into CASSLGGAMDTEAFF.